Presented here are 32 T cell receptor beta chains from one specimen sequenced in a study of vaccination and CD4 T cells after COVID-19 (dated 2022 in TCRdb). No antigen has been assigned to these receptors. The library came from PCR. The run used an Illumina iSeq 100. DNA from cultured CD4+ T cells underwent TCR sequencing with the Oncomine TCR Beta short-read assay at the Johns Hopkins FTIC core. The QIAamp micro DNA kit was used to extract genomic DNA from the cultured CD4+ T cells. TCRdb reanalyzed the raw reads on its own, using fastp at Q25 for trimming and MiXCR for clone calling, and kept in-frame beta chains. Each CDR3 protein gets just one entry, which takes the most common genes and DNA from the rows behind it. For this sample there are some 9,900 distinct CDR3 sequences; 25% to 35% appear just once. The ten largest make up 10% to 15% of the sample. The treatment or condition label, read with the paper, signifies: roughly ten-day PBMC culture with coronavirus spike peptide pools or control peptides (ViraFEST assay). CD4+ T cells from unexposed donors were collected before the COVID-19 pandemic (2011-2018).

What was sequenced was CD4+ T cells from blood, cultured in vitro. The receptors shown here come from a human donor in good health.

The chain combines TRBV5-6 with TRBJ1-6, with 7 bases that match TRBD1. The CDR3 is 13 amino acids. V lost 0 bases, J lost 13 bases, and 4 bases stayed unmatched. Germline V gene data show CDR1 as SGHDT and CDR2 as YYEEEE. Here the CDR3 DNA reads TGTGCCAGCAGCTTGGGTCCACAGGGGCCCCTCCACTTT. Translating gives CASSLGPQGPLHF.

There are a few counts of this clonotype. This chain connects TRBV21-1 to TRBJ2-7. TRBV21-1 is given as a pseudogene. This CDR3 contains 17 residues. CDR3 coding DNA: TGTGCCAGCAGCAAACACTGGACCCAAATTGCCCCCTACGAGCAGTACTTC. Translating it yields CASSKHWTQIAPYEQYF.

V usage is TRBV14 and J usage is TRBJ1-2; D unclear. Germline V gene sequence: CDR1 SGHDN, CDR2 FVKESK. The CDR3 totals 14 residues. V shed 0 bases and J shed 6 bases, with 11 bases lying between them. CDR3 in amino acids: CASSQDSTGHGYTF. CDR3 DNA sequence: TGTGCCAGCAGCCAAGATAGTACGGGTCATGGCTACACCTTC.

The rearrangement joins TRBV7-6 to TRBJ1-1; D gene unclear. Per germline, CDR1 SGHVS and CDR2 FNYEAQ. The germline V and J ends were trimmed by 1 base and 1 base, with 4 bases remaining between them. CDR3 size: 13 residues. The CDR3 loop reads CASSLEQNTEAFF. CDR3 bases: TGTGCCAGCAGCTTAGAACAGAACACTGAAGCTTTCTTT.

This chain joins TRBV19 and TRBJ2-2; D may correspond to TRBD1 or TRBD2 (6 bases each). CDR1 is LNHDA and CDR2 is SQIVND in the germline V gene (reference sequence). CDR3 length: 16 amino acids. V lost 0 bases and J 6 bases, leaving 14 bases between the germline ends. The CDR3 loop is CASSIDLPGEAGELFF. The CDR3 bases are TGTGCCAGTAGTATAGATCTCCCAGGGGAGGCCGGGGAGCTGTTTTTT.

This clonotype came up a few times. This sequence joins TRBV28 and TRBJ1-1; no firm D call. The CDR3 runs 14 residues. Trimming removed 6 bases at V and 5 bases at J, with 16 bases between. CDR1 is MDHEN, CDR2 SYDVKM, per germline. Written as DNA, the CDR3 is TGTGCCAGCAGACCCCCAGGCAAGGCGACTGAAGCTTTCTTT. Protein product: CASRPPGKATEAFF.

This chain connects TRBV28 to TRBJ1-6, with unresolved D. The CDR3 runs to 13 residues. Between the trimmed V and J ends, which lost 11 bases and 0 bases, there was a span of 8 bases. Germline V lookup: CDR1 MDHEN, CDR2 SYDVKM. The chain's CDR3 is CAAGVSYNSPLHF. The CDR3 bases are TGTGCCGCCGGGGTCTCCTATAATTCACCCCTCCACTTT.

This clonotype was detected only a few times. The V and J genes are TRBV7-2 and TRBJ2-1; D unresolved. Germline assignment: CDR1 SGHTA and CDR2 FQGNSA. The CDR3 extends over 13 amino acids. Trimming removed 5 bases from V and 7 bases from J, with 12 bases in between. CDR3 sequence reads: CASSQPAKNEQFF. In DNA, the CDR3 is TGTGCCAGCAGCCAGCCCGCGAAAAATGAGCAGTTCTTC.

The chain is built from TRBV7-2 and TRBJ1-5, with D unresolved. The V gene's germline CDR1 is SGHTA and CDR2 FQGNSA. The CDR3 contains 14 residues. Trimming took off 5 bases at V and 6 bases at J, with 14 bases between the two ends. CDR3 protein: CASSQTGRRQPQHF. The CDR3 region has the DNA TGTGCCAGCAGCCAGACCGGAAGACGTCAGCCCCAGCATTTT.

Only a few counts were recorded for this clonotype. The V and J genes are TRBV7-8 and TRBJ2-2; 9 bases match TRBD2. The CDR3 runs 18 residues. The V segment lost 0 bases and the J segment 8 bases; nucleotides outside the gene matches: 13. From germline, CDR1 is SGHVS and CDR2 FQNEAQ. DNA of the CDR3: TGTGCCAGCAGCTTAGCGCATCGCGGGAGGGCCGCATCTGGGGAGCTGTTTTTT. Its protein product is CASSLAHRGRAASGELFF.

This rearrangement joins TRBV20-1 to TRBJ2-4; either TRBD1 or TRBD2 may supply D (6 bases each). V was shortened by 2 bases and J by 7 bases, with 15 bases between the two germline ends. Germline V gives CDR1 DFQATT, CDR2 SNEGSKA (reference sequence). This CDR3 spans 14 amino acids. CDR3 in amino acids: CSARPDGGGNIQYF. The CDR3 DNA is TGCAGTGCTAGACCCGACGGGGGCGGGAACATTCAGTACTTC.

The genes are TRBV19 and TRBJ1-5; 9 nucleotides agree with TRBD1. Trimming removed 0 bases from V and 4 bases from J; junction bases left unmatched: 1. This CDR3 spans 15 amino acids. The germline V gene has CDR1 LNHDA and CDR2 SQIVND (reference sequence). The chain's CDR3 is CASSIDGTGNQPQHF. The CDR3 nucleotides are TGTGCCAGTAGTATAGATGGGACAGGGAATCAGCCCCAGCATTTT. Combining the CDR3 with reference TRBV19 and TRBJ1-5 gives the whole variable domain DGGITQSPKYLFRKEGQNVTLSCEQNLNHDAMYWYRQDPGQGLRLIYYSQIVNDFQKGDIAEGYSVSREKKESFPLTVTSAQKNPTAFYLCASSIDGTGNQPQHFGDGTRLSIL.

V and J are TRBV19 and TRBJ2-7, with D possibly being TRBD1 or TRBD2 (5 bases each). Trimming left V 6 bases short and J 6 bases short, with 21 bases between. The CDR3 is made up of 15 amino acids. CDR1 and CDR2 from the germline V gene are LNHDA and SQIVND (reference sequence). As DNA, the CDR3 is TGTGCCAGTAGCCGGAACCGGGACCTCGCCTCCGAGCAGTACTTC. Translated: CASSRNRDLASEQYF.

The rearrangement uses TRBV7-8 and TRBJ2-3; 7 bases map to TRBD1. J lost 3 bases, V lost 2 bases, and 17 bases had no gene match. This CDR3 has 19 residues. Germline V CDR1 and CDR2: SGHVS, FQNEAQ. This CDR3 reads CASSLYVSKGGWGTDTQYF. DNA for the CDR3: TGTGCCAGCAGCTTATACGTTTCCAAAGGGGGCTGGGGAACAGATACGCAGTATTTT.

V and J are TRBV12-3 or TRBV12-4 and TRBJ2-5, with D possibly TRBD1 on 5 matching bases. The CDR3 spans 14 residues. V lost 1 base, J lost 4 bases, and 10 bases lay in between. The CDR3 protein is CASSLGVRGETQYF. The CDR3 nucleotides are TGTGCCAGCAGTTTAGGGGTTAGGGGAGAGACCCAGTACTTC.

The J gene is TRBJ2-5, the V gene TRBV20-1, with 12 bases matching TRBD1. The J segment lost 2 bases and the V segment lost 3 bases, leaving 4 bases of the junction unmatched. This CDR3 region has 15 residues. Germline V lookup: CDR1 DFQATT, CDR2 SNEGSKA (reference sequence). The DNA of the CDR3 is TGCAGTGCTAGCCCGGGACAGGGGGCACAAGAGACCCAGTACTTC. Translated, it gives CSASPGQGAQETQYF.

In this sample, this clonotype turned up a few times. CDR3: CSAREQGDNEQYF. CDR3 nucleotide sequence: TGCAGTGCTAGGGAGCAGGGGGACAACGAGCAGTACTTC. V usage is TRBV20-1 and J usage is TRBJ2-7, with 7 bases fitting TRBD1. V shed 3 bases and J 5 bases; nucleotides not matched to a gene: 7. This CDR3 contains 13 residues. Germline V gene sequence: CDR1 DFQATT, CDR2 SNEGSKA (reference sequence).

The rearrangement joins TRBV9 to TRBJ2-3; no firm D call. Per the germline V gene, CDR1 is SGDLS and CDR2 is YYNGEE. CDR3 size: 12 residues. Trimming took 0 bases from V and 5 from J, leaving 4 bases between them. The CDR3: CASSVGQDTQYF. The CDR3 DNA follows: TGTGCCAGCAGCGTAGGTCAAGATACGCAGTATTTT.

This clonotype was counted between two and nine times. The V gene is TRBV12-3 or TRBV12-4, the J gene TRBJ1-2, with 10 bases identical to TRBD1. The V segment lost 1 base and the J segment 3 bases; nucleotides outside the gene matches: 8. The CDR3 is made up of 17 amino acids. The CDR3 DNA sequence: TGTGCCAGCAGTTTAGGGGCCGGGACAGGGGCGTACTATGGCTACACCTTC. Translation gives CASSLGAGTGAYYGYTF.

The genes are TRBV6-5 and TRBJ1-5; no reliable D call. Trimming pared 2 bases from V and 4 bases from J, leaving 18 bases between. Germline V CDR1 and CDR2: MNHEY, SVGAGI. The CDR3 contains 17 residues. CDR3 residues: CASSYIPGLGKNQPQHF. The CDR3 DNA is TGTGCCAGCAGTTACATTCCAGGCCTAGGGAAAAATCAGCCCCAGCATTTT.

The chain links TRBV21-1 to TRBJ2-2; the D call of TRBD1 is as the table states it, not checked on the DNA. TRBV21-1 represents a pseudogene. The CDR3 extends over 17 amino acids. CDR3 sequence reads: CASSNYPLGISNGELFF. The CDR3 nucleotides are TGTGCCAGCAGCAATTACCCCCTGGGGATTTCGAACGGGGAGCTGTTTTTT.

In nucleotides, the CDR3 is TGTGCCTGGAGTCGTGTCCCCCGGGGCCACGATCAGCCCCAGCATTTT. Its translation: CAWSRVPRGHDQPQHF. This chain uses TRBV30 with TRBJ1-5, with D possibly TRBD1 on 5 matching bases. There are 16 residues in the CDR3. V gave up 2 bases and J gave up 5 bases, with 19 bases separating them. CDR1 is GTSNPN and CDR2 is SVGIG in the germline V gene (reference sequence).

The rearrangement uses TRBV11-2 and TRBJ1-2; D perhaps matches TRBD1 (5 bases). V was cut by 6 bases and J by 9 bases, with 14 bases left in between. The CDR3 is 12 residues long. The germline gives CDR1 SGHAT, CDR2 FQNNGV. CDR3 residues: CASRPVGGSYTF. CDR3 in DNA: TGTGCCAGCAGACCGGTGGGGGGGAGCTACACCTTC.

CDR3 DNA: TGTGCCAGCAGCTTCAGGGGGCTCTCGAAATCTGGGGCCAACGTCCTGACTTTC. Its translation: CASSFRGLSKSGANVLTF. The V call is TRBV7-8, the J call TRBJ2-6, with TRBD1 matching over 8 bases. This CDR3 has 18 amino acids. CDR1 is SGHVS, CDR2 FQNEAQ, per germline. Germline trimming cut 3 bases from V and 1 base from J; bases unmatched to any gene: 8.

The rearrangement uses TRBV10-3 and TRBJ1-2; tentatively, D is TRBD1 (5 bases). Trimming cost V 2 bases and J 8 bases, with 15 bases left between them. Germline CDR1 is ENHRY and CDR2 is SYGVKD. The CDR3 is 14 amino acids. The CDR3 sequence: CAISEPLRVDGYTF. The CDR3, as DNA: TGTGCCATCAGTGAGCCGCTCAGGGTAGACGGCTACACCTTC.

This clonotype was observed a handful of times. This chain joins TRBV25-1 and TRBJ2-3; D unclear. The CDR3 loop spans 15 amino acids. Trimming shortened V by 6 bases and J by 1 base, and 14 bases separated the two germline ends. Germline V lookup: CDR1 MGHDK, CDR2 SYGVNS. Here the CDR3 DNA reads TGTGCCAGCAGCCCGGAGAATAGGGGCACAGATACGCAGTATTTT. Translated: CASSPENRGTDTQYF. The full variable domain, completed using reference TRBV25-1 and TRBJ2-3, is EADIYQTPRYLVIGTGKKITLECSQTMGHDKMYWYQQDPGMELHLIHYSYGVNSTEKGDLSSESTVSRIRTEHFPLTLESARPSHTSQYLCASSPENRGTDTQYFGPGTRLTVL.

The chain is built from TRBV28 and TRBJ2-7; 8 positions match TRBD1. The CDR3 consists of 15 residues. The germline V gene encodes CDR1 MDHEN and CDR2 SYDVKM. Trimming at V came to 3 bases and at J to 2 bases, leaving 6 bases not matched to a gene. Here the CDR3 DNA reads TGTGCCAGCAGTTTGGACAGGGCGACTACCTACGAGCAGTACTTC. Translation: CASSLDRATTYEQYF.

V and J are TRBV5-6 and TRBJ2-7; D remains unclear. V lost 4 bases to trimming and J lost 7 bases, with 9 bases between them. The germline CDR1 and CDR2 sequences are SGHDT and YYEEEE. This CDR3 has 11 residues. DNA for the CDR3: TGTGCCAGCAGCCGGATGGGTGAGCAGTACTTC. Its translation: CASSRMGEQYF. Drawing the rest from reference TRBV5-6 and TRBJ2-7, the complete variable domain is DAGVTQSPTHLIKTRGQQVTLRCSPKSGHDTVSWYQQALGQGPQFIFQYYEEEERQRGNFPDRFSGHQFPNYSSELNVNALLLGDSALYLCASSRMGEQYFGPGTRLTVT.

The CDR3 DNA sequence: TGTGCCAGCAGCTCTGAGCCCGGGACAGTCGTCAACGAGCAGTACTTC. Translating gives CASSSEPGTVVNEQYF. This chain links TRBV4-2 with TRBJ2-7, with 7 bases fitting TRBD1. Germline V gene lookup returns CDR1 LGHNA and CDR2 YNFKEQ. The CDR3 length is 16 residues. V dropped 5 bases and J dropped 5; count of bases not matched to a gene: 15.

This clonotype was counted between two and nine times. The chain's CDR3 is CATSDLDGGPDTQYF. The CDR3 DNA is TGTGCCACCAGTGATTTAGACGGGGGGCCAGATACGCAGTATTTT. V usage is TRBV24-1 and J usage is TRBJ2-3, with a weak D call TRBD2 (7 bases). The CDR3 extends over 15 amino acids. Trimming left V 1 base short and J 4 bases short, with 11 bases between. Per the germline V gene, CDR1 is KGHDR and CDR2 is SFDVKD.

This clonotype has a handful of counts. The chain combines TRBV7-3 with TRBJ1-1, with a weak D call TRBD1 (5 bases). CDR3 length: 14 amino acids. Trimming removed 3 bases from V and 1 base from J, with 9 bases in between. Germline V lookup: CDR1 SGHTA, CDR2 FQGTGA. In nucleotides, the CDR3 is TGTGCCAGCAGCTTCGGGGGGAGGAACACTGAAGCTTTCTTT. Amino acids: CASSFGGRNTEAFF.

This clonotype ranks as medium-sized. The rearrangement joins TRBV6-1 to TRBJ1-2; the match to TRBD1 covers 9 bases. V shed 5 bases, J shed 8 bases, and the junction held 6 bases outside the gene matches. The CDR3 loop spans 13 amino acids. From germline, CDR1 is MNHNS and CDR2 SASEGT. The CDR3: CASSKQGAWGYTF. In DNA, the CDR3 is TGTGCCAGCAGTAAACAGGGGGCTTGGGGCTACACCTTC.